This is a list of T cell receptor beta chains from one sample in a study of T cell changes during pregnancy in multiple sclerosis. Sequenced by immunoSEQ multiplex PCR; TCRdb stores in-frame clones only, minus some. Among about 51,000 clones listed, 93% were seen once. This specimen consisted of peripheral blood, obtained in the second trimester of pregnancy. The receptors stem from a female donor with multiple sclerosis, enrolled in a pregnancy study. The CDR3 runs from the conserved cysteine through the conserved F or W. The D gene is left open where the match is weak. Only some rows state a clone size, as once, few, many or a class for expanded clones.

v_gene: TRBV7-2; d_gene: -; j_gene: TRBJ2-2; abundance: -; CDR3aa: CASSLGGPNTGELFF; CDR3nt: TGTGCCAGCAGCTTAGGCGGGCCTAACACCGGGGAGCTGTTTTTT
v_gene: TRBV5-6; d_gene: -; j_gene: TRBJ1-1; abundance: -; CDR3aa: CASSLPLGRAATEAFF; CDR3nt: TGTGCCAGCAGCTTGCCTTTGGGGAGGGCGGCCACTGAAGCTTTCTTT
v_gene: TRBV10-3; d_gene: -; j_gene: TRBJ1-5; abundance: -; CDR3aa: CAISESTGWDQPQHF; CDR3nt: TGTGCCATCAGTGAGTCGACGGGTTGGGATCAGCCCCAGCATTTT
v_gene: TRBV27; d_gene: -; j_gene: TRBJ2-4; abundance: -; CDR3aa: CASSALLAKNIQYF; CDR3nt: TGTGCCAGCAGTGCACTTCTAGCCAAAAACATTCAGTACTTC
v_gene: TRBV14; d_gene: -; j_gene: TRBJ2-1; abundance: -; CDR3aa: CASSQAEGLSYNEQFF; CDR3nt: TGTGCCAGCAGCCAAGCGGAGGGGCTCTCCTACAATGAGCAGTTCTTC
v_gene: TRBV14; d_gene: -; j_gene: TRBJ1-2; abundance: -; CDR3aa: CASSQGRFYGYTF; CDR3nt: TGTGCCAGCAGCCAAGGGCGGTTTTATGGCTACACCTTC
v_gene: TRBV29-1; d_gene: TRBD2; j_gene: TRBJ2-7; abundance: -; CDR3aa: CSVEGGRAYEQYF; CDR3nt: TGCAGCGTTGAAGGCGGGAGGGCCTACGAGCAGTACTTC
v_gene: TRBV7-2; d_gene: -; j_gene: TRBJ1-1; abundance: -; CDR3aa: CASSPLGLRGNTEAFF; CDR3nt: TGTGCCAGCAGCCCCCTAGGTTTGCGAGGGAACACTGAAGCTTTCTTT
v_gene: TRBV13; d_gene: TRBD2; j_gene: TRBJ2-2; abundance: -; CDR3aa: CASSSGLAGFTGELFF; CDR3nt: TGTGCCAGCAGCTCGGGACTAGCGGGATTCACCGGGGAGCTGTTTTTT
v_gene: TRBV5-8; d_gene: -; j_gene: TRBJ1-4; abundance: -; CDR3aa: CASSFVQASRATNEKLFF; CDR3nt: TGTGCCAGCAGCTTTGTACAGGCCTCACGTGCAACTAATGAAAAACTGTTTTTT
v_gene: TRBV27; d_gene: -; j_gene: TRBJ2-1; abundance: once; CDR3aa: CASSSSGPTNEQFF; CDR3nt: TGTGCCAGCAGTTCGAGCGGACCAACCAATGAGCAGTTCTTC
v_gene: TRBV27; d_gene: TRBD1; j_gene: TRBJ2-1; abundance: -; CDR3aa: CASTERTGINEQFF; CDR3nt: TGTGCCAGCACAGAGAGGACAGGCATCAATGAGCAGTTCTTC
v_gene: TRBV9; d_gene: TRBD2; j_gene: TRBJ2-1; abundance: -; CDR3aa: CASSPRDSGRVSEQFF; CDR3nt: TGTGCCAGCAGCCCCCGTGATAGCGGGAGAGTTAGTGAGCAGTTCTTC
v_gene: TRBV12-2; d_gene: -; j_gene: TRBJ2-7; abundance: -; CDR3aa: CASRLTPSRQVTYEQYF; CDR3nt: TGTGCAAGTCGCCTAACGCCTTCCAGACAAGTAACCTACGAGCAGTACTTC
v_gene: TRBV4-1; d_gene: TRBD2; j_gene: TRBJ2-1; abundance: -; CDR3aa: CASSQVAGVEDEQFF; CDR3nt: TGCGCCAGCAGCCAAGTCGCGGGAGTAGAGGATGAGCAGTTCTTC
v_gene: TRBV5-1; d_gene: -; j_gene: TRBJ2-3; abundance: -; CDR3aa: CASSLDRSRTDTQYF; CDR3nt: TGCGCCAGCAGCTTGGATCGGAGTCGCACAGATACGCAGTATTTT
v_gene: TRBV28; d_gene: -; j_gene: TRBJ2-7; abundance: -; CDR3aa: CASSFTGTSYEQYF; CDR3nt: TGTGCCAGCAGTTTTACCGGGACTTCATACGAGCAGTACTTC
v_gene: TRBV19; d_gene: -; j_gene: TRBJ2-7; abundance: few; CDR3aa: CASSIATGVEQYF; CDR3nt: TGTGCCAGTAGTATAGCAACGGGGGTTGAGCAGTACTTC
v_gene: TRBV29-1; d_gene: -; j_gene: TRBJ2-1; abundance: -; CDR3aa: CSVASGVKEQFF; CDR3nt: TGCAGCGTTGCCTCGGGGGTTAAGGAGCAGTTCTTC
v_gene: TRBV13; d_gene: -; j_gene: TRBJ2-7; abundance: -; CDR3aa: CASSSADAYEQYF; CDR3nt: TGTGCCAGCAGCTCGGCGGATGCCTACGAGCAGTACTTC
v_gene: TRBV19; d_gene: TRBD2; j_gene: TRBJ2-3; abundance: -; CDR3aa: CASRVSGSAAITQYF; CDR3nt: TGTGCCAGTAGGGTTAGCGGGAGCGCCGCGATTACGCAGTATTTT
v_gene: TRBV4-2; d_gene: -; j_gene: TRBJ2-3; abundance: -; CDR3aa: CASSQGRGGPTGTDTQYF; CDR3nt: TGTGCCAGCAGCCAGGGGAGAGGAGGACCGACTGGCACAGATACGCAGTATTTT
v_gene: TRBV4-1; d_gene: -; j_gene: TRBJ1-1; abundance: -; CDR3aa: CASSQAGGPQGRRSNTEAFF; CDR3nt: TGCGCCAGCAGCCAAGCTGGTGGACCACAGGGCCGAAGATCGAACACTGAAGCTTTCTTT
v_gene: TRBV7-2; d_gene: -; j_gene: TRBJ2-4; abundance: -; CDR3aa: CASSFDSTLAKNIQYF; CDR3nt: TGTGCCAGCAGCTTCGACAGCACACTAGCCAAAAACATTCAGTACTTC
v_gene: TRBV6-1; d_gene: -; j_gene: TRBJ1-1; abundance: -; CDR3aa: CASNQGRHTEAFF; CDR3nt: TGTGCCAGCAATCAGGGGAGACACACTGAAGCTTTCTTT
v_gene: TRBV7-9; d_gene: -; j_gene: TRBJ1-1; abundance: few; CDR3aa: CASSLLGPDTEAFF; CDR3nt: TGTGCCAGCAGCTTATTGGGGCCCGACACTGAAGCTTTCTTT
v_gene: TRBV16; d_gene: TRBD1; j_gene: TRBJ2-7; abundance: -; CDR3aa: CASSQLGQGASEQYF; CDR3nt: TGTGCCAGCAGCCAATTGGGGCAGGGGGCGAGCGAGCAGTACTTC
v_gene: TRBV4-2; d_gene: TRBD2; j_gene: TRBJ2-1; abundance: -; CDR3aa: CASSQTIGTSGDEQFF; CDR3nt: TGTGCCAGCAGCCAAACAATCGGGACTAGCGGCGATGAGCAGTTCTTC
v_gene: TRBV27; d_gene: TRBD1; j_gene: TRBJ2-7; abundance: -; CDR3aa: CASSYGAGGAYEQYF; CDR3nt: TGTGCCAGCAGTTATGGGGCAGGGGGTGCCTACGAGCAGTACTTC
v_gene: TRBV6-5; d_gene: TRBD1; j_gene: TRBJ1-1; abundance: -; CDR3aa: CASSLQGVNTEAFF; CDR3nt: TGTGCCAGCAGCTTACAGGGGGTGAACACTGAAGCTTTCTTT
v_gene: TRBV19; d_gene: -; j_gene: TRBJ1-1; abundance: -; CDR3aa: CASTQGALGEAFF; CDR3nt: TGTGCCAGTACTCAAGGGGCCCTGGGTGAAGCTTTCTTT
v_gene: TRBV28; d_gene: TRBD1; j_gene: TRBJ1-1; abundance: -; CDR3aa: CASSFRGTNTEAFF; CDR3nt: TGTGCCAGCAGTTTCAGGGGGACAAACACTGAAGCTTTCTTT
v_gene: TRBV27; d_gene: -; j_gene: TRBJ2-3; abundance: once; CDR3aa: CASSLSPGNTQYF; CDR3nt: TGTGCCAGCAGTCTAAGCCCAGGGAACACGCAGTATTTT
v_gene: TRBV7-2; d_gene: TRBD2; j_gene: TRBJ2-3; abundance: -; CDR3aa: CASSLWGAGGSTDTQYF; CDR3nt: TGTGCCAGCAGCTTATGGGGAGCGGGGGGGAGCACAGATACGCAGTATTTT
v_gene: TRBV18; d_gene: TRBD1; j_gene: TRBJ2-5; abundance: once; CDR3aa: CASSVQGFSETQYF; CDR3nt: TGTGCCAGCTCGGTACAGGGGTTCTCGGAGACCCAGTACTTC
v_gene: TRBV7-3; d_gene: -; j_gene: TRBJ1-1; abundance: -; CDR3aa: CASSPSMNTEAFF; CDR3nt: TGTGCCAGCAGCCCCTCTATGAACACTGAAGCTTTCTTT
v_gene: TRBV7-9; d_gene: -; j_gene: TRBJ1-1; abundance: -; CDR3aa: CASSLYDRTNTEAFF; CDR3nt: TGTGCCAGCAGCTTGTACGACAGGACGAACACTGAAGCTTTCTTT
v_gene: TRBV19; d_gene: TRBD2; j_gene: TRBJ2-1; abundance: -; CDR3aa: CATRGLAGGEQFF; CDR3nt: TGTGCCACCAGGGGGCTAGCGGGAGGTGAGCAGTTCTTC
v_gene: TRBV6-1; d_gene: TRBD1; j_gene: TRBJ2-2; abundance: -; CDR3aa: CASTQGVGITGELFF; CDR3nt: TGTGCCAGCACGCAGGGGGTCGGGATCACCGGGGAGCTGTTTTTT
v_gene: TRBV11-2; d_gene: TRBD1; j_gene: TRBJ2-7; abundance: -; CDR3aa: CASSSEDRAIYEQYF; CDR3nt: TGTGCCAGCAGCTCGGAGGACAGGGCAATCTACGAGCAGTACTTC
v_gene: TRBV7-8; d_gene: TRBD2; j_gene: TRBJ2-5; abundance: -; CDR3aa: CASSSGTSGARETQYF; CDR3nt: TGTGCCAGCAGCTCGGGGACTAGCGGGGCCAGGGAGACCCAGTACTTC
v_gene: TRBV2; d_gene: -; j_gene: TRBJ1-2; abundance: few; CDR3aa: CASRDRVYGYTF; CDR3nt: TGTGCCAGCAGGGACAGAGTATATGGCTACACCTTC
v_gene: TRBV9; d_gene: TRBD1; j_gene: TRBJ2-5; abundance: -; CDR3aa: CASSVRQGVSETQYF; CDR3nt: TGTGCCAGCAGCGTAAGACAGGGGGTATCAGAGACCCAGTACTTC
v_gene: TRBV28; d_gene: -; j_gene: TRBJ2-5; abundance: -; CDR3aa: CASTTAGLGGETQYF; CDR3nt: TGTGCCAGCACCACCGCCGGGTTAGGGGGAGAGACCCAGTACTTC
v_gene: TRBV4-2; d_gene: TRBD1; j_gene: TRBJ2-5; abundance: -; CDR3aa: CASSPVGTGGAETQYF; CDR3nt: TGTGCCAGCAGCCCTGTCGGGACAGGGGGCGCCGAGACCCAGTACTTC
v_gene: TRBV6-5; d_gene: TRBD2; j_gene: TRBJ2-7; abundance: once; CDR3aa: CASSSTPGTSREQYF; CDR3nt: TGTGCCAGCAGCTCCACCCCCGGGACTAGTCGCGAGCAGTACTTC
v_gene: TRBV6-4; d_gene: -; j_gene: TRBJ2-6; abundance: few; CDR3aa: CASQRPYGGTLSGANVLTF; CDR3nt: TGTGCCAGCCAACGACCGTACGGGGGTACCCTCTCTGGGGCCAACGTCCTGACTTTC
v_gene: TRBV5-1; d_gene: -; j_gene: TRBJ1-2; abundance: -; CDR3aa: CASSSRTDLYGYTF; CDR3nt: TGCGCCAGCAGCTCCCGGACAGACCTCTATGGCTACACCTTC
v_gene: TRBV19; d_gene: -; j_gene: TRBJ1-2; abundance: -; CDR3aa: CASSGGWEVTF; CDR3nt: TGTGCCAGTAGTGGGGGCTGGGAAGTCACCTTC
v_gene: TRBV11-3; d_gene: -; j_gene: TRBJ2-7; abundance: -; CDR3aa: CASSLQDSPYEQYF; CDR3nt: TGTGCCAGCAGCTTGCAAGACAGCCCTTACGAGCAGTACTTC
v_gene: TRBV19; d_gene: TRBD2; j_gene: TRBJ2-7; abundance: -; CDR3aa: CASSLQAGSLEQYF; CDR3nt: TGTGCCAGTAGCCTACAAGCGGGGTCCTTAGAGCAGTACTTC